The 18 T cell receptor beta chains below all came from one sample that was sequenced in a study of blood T cell repertoires in COVID-19. Here immunoSEQ multiplex PCR was the method, and the copy in TCRdb shows in-frame clones only, minus some. The sample includes about 110,000 clones, 70% to 85% seen only once; the top ten take 11% to 15%. The sequenced sample was peripheral blood. All receptors come from a woman aged 55-69 years with acute or convalescent COVID-19.

This chain connects TRBV12-3 or TRBV12-4 to TRBJ2-1, with D possibly TRBD2 on 6 matching bases. Between the trimmed V and J ends, which lost 5 bases and 4 bases, there was a span of 9 bases. The CDR3 sequence is 13 residues long. CDR3 coding DNA: TGTGCCAGCAGTGCTGGAGGGTACAATGAGCAGTTCTTC. This sequence encodes CASSAGGYNEQFF.

CDR3 amino acids: CAWHRDRVGVGGGYTF. In DNA form, the CDR3 reads TGTGCCTGGCACCGGGACAGGGTCGGAGTTGGAGGTGGCTACACCTTC. The chain uses TRBV30 and TRBJ1-2, with 9 bases aligning to TRBD1. After removal of 5 bases from V and 7 bases from J, the junction contained 17 bases not matched to a gene. The CDR3 consists of 16 residues. In germline, CDR1 is GTSNPN, CDR2 SVGIG (reference sequence).

The chain recombines TRBV2 with TRBJ1-1; 7 bases map to TRBD1. The CDR3 has 13 residues. Germline V gene sequence: CDR1 SNHLY, CDR2 FYNNEI. The V segment lost 6 bases and the J segment 4 bases; nucleotides outside the gene matches: 5. The CDR3 reads CASSGTAATEAFF. CDR3 DNA: TGTGCCAGCAGCGGGACAGCCGCCACTGAAGCTTTCTTT.

V and J are TRBV6-2 or TRBV6-3 and TRBJ2-2; tentative D call: TRBD2 (5 bases). Germline V gene data show CDR1 as MNHEY and CDR2 as SVGEGT. The CDR3 is made up of 17 amino acids. V was shortened by 4 bases and J by 5 bases, with 20 bases between the two germline ends. The CDR3 nucleotides read TGTGCCAGCAGTTTCCCGGCGGGCAAGAGGGAAACCGGGGAGCTGTTTTTT. Protein: CASSFPAGKRETGELFF.

This chain links TRBV3-1 (or the pseudogene TRBV3-2) with TRBJ2-5; 9 bases match TRBD2. Unmatched junction bases numbered 11, after V lost 2 bases and J lost 4 bases. The CDR3 runs to 17 residues. Germline V gives CDR1 LGHDT, CDR2 YNNKEL (reference sequence). The CDR3: CASSQYLGAGGRETQYF. Here the CDR3 DNA reads TGTGCCAGCAGCCAATACCTGGGGGCGGGGGGGCGAGAGACCCAGTACTTC.

The chain recombines TRBV28 with TRBJ1-1, with no clear D. This CDR3 region has 15 residues. V was trimmed by 0 bases and J by 1 base, leaving 9 bases between them. The germline V gene encodes CDR1 MDHEN and CDR2 SYDVKM. DNA for the CDR3: TGTGCCAGCAGTTTATGGGCAGATGCGAACACTGAAGCTTTCTTT. Translating it yields CASSLWADANTEAFF.

The rearrangement links TRBV7-9 to TRBJ2-7; 7 nucleotides line up with TRBD1. The CDR3 sequence is 12 residues long. In germline, CDR1 is SEHNR, CDR2 FQNEAQ (reference sequence). V shed 4 bases and J 4 bases; nucleotides not matched to a gene: 1. The CDR3 coding sequence is TGTGCCAGCAGCTCGACAGGGTACGAGCAGTACTTC. Its protein product is CASSSTGYEQYF.

The genes are TRBV6-5 and TRBJ1-6; D remains unclear. V lost 5 bases and J 5 bases, leaving 10 bases between the germline ends. Germline loops: CDR1 MNHEY, CDR2 SVGAGI. CDR3 length: 14 amino acids. In DNA, the CDR3 is TGTGCCAGCAGTCAGAGGAGAGATAATTCACCCCTCCACTTT. Translating gives CASSQRRDNSPLHF.

V usage is TRBV3-1 (or the pseudogene TRBV3-2) and J usage is TRBJ1-2, with no clear D. The length of the CDR3 is 14 residues. V was cut by 1 base and J by 7 bases, with 13 bases left in between. In germline, CDR1 is LGHDT, CDR2 YNNKEL (reference sequence). The CDR3 DNA is TGTGCCAGCAGCCAAGGGAAAGCGGTCGGTGGCTACACCTTC. As protein: CASSQGKAVGGYTF.

This rearrangement joins TRBV5-1 to TRBJ1-1; weak D call: TRBD1 (6 bases). Germline CDR1 SGHRS, CDR2 YFSETQ. V shed 8 bases and J shed 11 bases, with 25 bases lying between them. This CDR3 has 14 residues. The CDR3 DNA reads TGCGCCAGTAATCGACCGGGACAACTTCTCGGGGCTTTCTTT. This gives the protein CASNRPGQLLGAFF.

This clone showed up just a few times. The rearrangement joins TRBV10-3 to TRBJ2-7, with TRBD2 matching 10 bases. The CDR3 runs 14 residues. Germline V gives CDR1 ENHRY, CDR2 SYGVKD. V dropped 6 bases and J dropped 7; count of bases not matched to a gene: 9. DNA of the CDR3: TGTGCCATCAGCCCATCTAGCGGGAGCGGGGAGCAGTACTTC. Residues: CAISPSSGSGEQYF.

This clone was observed a handful of times. The chain couples TRBV7-3 to TRBJ2-2, with TRBD2 matching over 9 bases. The CDR3 loop spans 16 amino acids. Trimming removed 2 bases from V and 0 bases from J; junction bases left unmatched: 1. Looked up from germline, CDR1 is SGHTA and CDR2 is FQGTGA. Here the CDR3 reads CASSLSSGTNTGELFF. The CDR3 DNA follows: TGTGCCAGCAGCTTATCTAGCGGGACGAACACCGGGGAGCTGTTTTTT.

This chain links TRBV19 with TRBJ2-7; D is possibly TRBD2 (5 bases). The V end lost 6 bases, the J end lost 3 bases, and 6 bases lay between the germline ends. Per the germline V gene, CDR1 is LNHDA and CDR2 is SQIVND (reference sequence). The CDR3 covers 11 residues. DNA of the CDR3: TGTGCCAGTAGCCGGGGCTACGAGCAGTACTTC. Translation: CASSRGYEQYF.

CDR3 sequence (DNA): TGTGCCACCTCATCTAGCGGGGGTCTCATATCCGAGCAGTTCTTC. It specifies CATSSSGGLISEQFF. V is TRBV2 and J is TRBJ2-1; 10 bases align to TRBD2. CDR3 length: 15 residues. The V gene end was trimmed by 10 bases and the J gene end by 10 bases; junction bases not matched to a gene: 16. From germline, CDR1 is SNHLY and CDR2 FYNNEI.

The V and J genes are TRBV27 and TRBJ1-5; D is ambiguous. The CDR3 sequence is 15 residues long. The ends were cut back, 2 bases at V and 0 bases at J, with 8 bases in the middle. The germline V gene has CDR1 MNHEY and CDR2 SMNVEV (reference sequence). The CDR3 reads CASSLAPDSNQPQHF. The CDR3 DNA reads as TGTGCCAGCAGTTTAGCCCCAGATAGCAATCAGCCCCAGCATTTT.

The rearrangement joins TRBV5-6 to TRBJ1-2, with TRBD1 matching 11 bases. Germline lookup yields CDR1 SGHDT and CDR2 YYEEEE. This CDR3 region has 14 residues. The junction had 3 bases not matched to a gene; V was cut back by 4 bases and J by 4 bases. The CDR3 region is CASSVGTGGYGYTF. DNA for the CDR3: TGTGCCAGCAGCGTCGGGACAGGGGGCTATGGCTACACCTTC.

This sequence joins TRBV3-1 (or the pseudogene TRBV3-2) and TRBJ1-6; D is uncertain. Germline assignment: CDR1 LGHDT and CDR2 YNNKEL (reference sequence). V was shortened by 5 bases and J by 9 bases, with 14 bases between the two germline ends. The CDR3 covers 14 residues. The CDR3 bases are TGTGCCAGCAGCTTGATGGAGACCGGTTCACCCCTCCACTTT. This translates into CASSLMETGSPLHF.

The table lists this clone with a few counts. This chain uses TRBV5-8 with TRBJ2-2; maybe TRBD2 (6 bases). The length of the CDR3 is 16 residues. Germline CDR1 is SGHTS and CDR2 is YDEGEE. Deletions cut 0 bases from V and 0 bases from J, with 9 bases between. CDR3 DNA sequence: TGTGCCAGCAGCTTGGTTGGACTACCGAACACCGGGGAGCTGTTTTTT. It codes for CASSLVGLPNTGELFF.